This T cell receptor (beta chain) was observed in a study of blood T cell repertoires in COVID-19. Per germline, CDR1 SGHTS and CDR2 YDEGEE. The CDR3 has 13 amino acids. Trimming removed 2 bases at V and 5 bases at J, with 11 bases between. Authors' analysis steps: Reference gene primers were amplified, and this amplification served to estimate nucleated cell counts. Sequenced by immunoSEQ multiplex PCR; TCRdb stores in-frame clones only, minus some. V and J calls and clone size are as listed in that table; D and trimming were resolved from the DNA. Of around 130,000 clones detected, approximately 77% appear once; the ten largest clones hold 7.9%.

This rearrangement joins TRBV5-8 to TRBJ2-7; D may be TRBD2 (7 bases). Material: peripheral blood. The sequence was obtained from a human donor in a cohort sampled during active COVID-19. The CDR3 bases are TGTGCCAGCAGCTTAGGGGGGGGCGACGAGCAGTACTTC. Amino acids: CASSLGGGDEQYF.